The 22 T cell receptor beta chains in this list originate from one sample, sequenced in a study of CD8 T cells in ankylosing spondylitis. For these receptors, no antigen is known. Study findings and constraints: What seemed typical of ankylosing spondylitis blood was a TCR beta motif built from eight highly homologous variants.

Via MiXCR, TCRdb re-called the 5' RACE reads, giving one row per CDR3 protein. The table records some 200,000 distinct CDR3 sequences, 6% to 8% of them present only once. Sequencing used blood, either unsorted or a sorted T cell fraction (not recorded which). The receptors were sampled from a male donor with ankylosing spondylitis.

Ten or more counts support this clonotype. V and J are TRBV9 and TRBJ2-7; D gene unclear. This CDR3 has 16 amino acids. Germline CDR1 and CDR2: SGDLS and YYNGEE. The ends were cut back, 0 bases at V and 2 bases at J, with 15 bases in the middle. The CDR3 loop reads CASSVVPSHKAYEQYF. The CDR3 nucleotides read TGTGCCAGCAGCGTAGTTCCTAGTCATAAAGCCTACGAGCAGTACTTC.

The sample holds many counts of this clonotype. This rearrangement joins TRBV20-1 to TRBJ1-6, with 7 nucleotides matching TRBD1. The germline gives CDR1 DFQATT, CDR2 SNEGSKA (reference sequence). This CDR3 has 14 residues. V lost 5 bases, J lost 7 bases, and 8 bases stayed unmatched. The CDR3 region is CSALPGTENSPLHF. The CDR3 bases are TGCAGTGCTCTCCCCGGGACAGAGAATTCACCCCTCCACTTT.

This clonotype was observed many times. The rearrangement uses TRBV24-1 and TRBJ2-3; tentative D call: TRBD2 (5 bases). V was shortened by 6 bases and J by 4 bases, with 10 bases between the two germline ends. Looked up from germline, CDR1 is KGHDR and CDR2 is SFDVKD. This CDR3 spans 13 amino acids. CDR3 in DNA: TGTGCCACCAGTAGAGGCGGGTCAGATACGCAGTATTTT. Translating it yields CATSRGGSDTQYF.

This rearrangement joins TRBV6-5 to TRBJ2-7; 7 nucleotides match TRBD1. The CDR3 covers 14 residues. Trimming took 4 bases from V and 5 from J; bases not matched to a gene: 8. In germline, CDR1 is MNHEY, CDR2 SVGAGI. The CDR3 DNA is TGTGCCAGCAGTTCCCCCGGACAGGCCCACGAGCAGTACTTC. Its translation: CASSSPGQAHEQYF.

This clonotype was counted many times. The chain joins TRBV2 to TRBJ1-2; 12 bases are a match to TRBD1. The J segment lost 3 bases and the V segment lost 10 bases, leaving 9 bases of the junction unmatched. The CDR3 covers 15 residues. Germline V gene sequence: CDR1 SNHLY, CDR2 FYNNEI. CDR3 residues: CAIRDRGLVDYGYTF. DNA for the CDR3: TGTGCCATACGGGACAGGGGGCTGGTGGACTATGGCTACACCTTC.

This clonotype was seen at least ten times. The rearrangement links TRBV9 to TRBJ2-7; D not certain. The V end lost 2 bases, the J end lost 3 bases, and 9 bases lay between the germline ends. Per the germline V gene, CDR1 is SGDLS and CDR2 is YYNGEE. The CDR3 is 13 amino acids. In DNA form, the CDR3 reads TGTGCCAGCAGCGTTGGGGAAAACTACGAGCAGTACTTC. Translated: CASSVGENYEQYF.

This clonotype appeared a few times. CDR3 nucleotide sequence: TGTGCCTGGAGTTTCCTAGCGGGGGGTGGCAATGAGCAGTTCTTC. Translating gives CAWSFLAGGGNEQFF. The chain has TRBV30 and TRBJ2-1; 11 bases agree with TRBD2. Trimming at V came to 2 bases and at J to 6 bases, leaving 6 bases not matched to a gene. This CDR3 is 15 amino acids long. CDR1 and CDR2 (germline): GTSNPN, SVGIG (reference sequence).

This clonotype was detected many times. The rearrangement links TRBV29-1 to TRBJ2-7; D unclear. V lost 7 bases and J 2 bases, leaving 18 bases between the germline ends. The CDR3 totals 14 residues. Germline-derived CDR1 and CDR2 are SQVTM and ANQGSEA. In nucleotides, the CDR3 is TGCAGCGCGATACTCGGTACAGACGCCTACGAGCAGTACTTC. It translates to CSAILGTDAYEQYF.

This clonotype was counted ten times or more. V and J are TRBV29-1 and TRBJ2-5; D perhaps matches TRBD1 (6 bases). There are 11 residues in the CDR3. Looked up from germline, CDR1 is SQVTM and CDR2 is ANQGSEA. Trimming took off 6 bases at V and 4 bases at J, with 9 bases between the two ends. This chain's CDR3 is CSVRGLETQYF. The CDR3 nucleotides read TGCAGCGTCAGGGGATTAGAGACCCAGTACTTC.

This clonotype was counted many times. The chain carries TRBV28 and TRBJ2-1; 12 bases agree with TRBD2. V shed 3 bases and J 6 bases; nucleotides not matched to a gene: 3. This CDR3 has 15 residues. Germline values: CDR1 MDHEN, CDR2 SYDVKM. Here the CDR3 reads CASSFSSGRGNEQFF. The CDR3 DNA follows: TGTGCCAGCAGTTTCTCTAGCGGGAGGGGCAATGAGCAGTTCTTC.

This sequence joins TRBV28 and TRBJ2-5, with a possible D match to TRBD2 (6 bases). The CDR3 contains 15 residues. Germline V gene sequence: CDR1 MDHEN, CDR2 SYDVKM. V gave up 6 bases and J gave up 4 bases, with 18 bases separating them. The CDR3 reads CASSAGGSLTETQYF. Written as DNA, the CDR3 is TGTGCCAGCAGCGCTGGGGGGAGTCTTACAGAGACCCAGTACTTC.

This clonotype was seen many times. V is TRBV6-2 or TRBV6-3 and J is TRBJ2-7, with D perhaps TRBD2 (5 bases). CDR1 is MNHEY, CDR2 SVGEGT, per germline. The CDR3 has 14 residues. V was clipped by 1 base and J by 3 bases, with 10 bases between them. CDR3 nucleotide sequence: TGTGCCAGCAGTTACTACGGGATGGGCTACGAGCAGTACTTC. It translates to CASSYYGMGYEQYF.

This clonotype occurred many times. The rearrangement joins TRBV29-1 to TRBJ2-2, with D possibly matching TRBD1 (8 bases). There are 14 residues in the CDR3. Germline lookup yields CDR1 SQVTM and CDR2 ANQGSEA. Between the trimmed V and J ends, which lost 5 bases and 5 bases, there was a span of 15 bases. The DNA for the CDR3 is TGCAGCGTTCCGGACAGGGAGGGGACCGGGGAGCTGTTTTTT. Translated, it gives CSVPDREGTGELFF.

This clonotype was observed at least ten times. This chain joins TRBV12-3 or TRBV12-4 and TRBJ2-1; the D is unclear. V was clipped by 7 bases and J by 3 bases, with 7 bases between them. The CDR3 has 12 amino acids. CDR3 sequence (DNA): TGTGCCAGCACTGGAGTCTACAATGAGCAGTTCTTC. Encoded protein: CASTGVYNEQFF.

This clonotype appeared many times. CDR3: CASSSRLAGIYEQFF. The CDR3 coding sequence is TGTGCCAGCAGCTCCCGACTAGCGGGGATCTATGAGCAGTTCTTC. The genes are TRBV7-9 and TRBJ2-1, with 11 bases matching TRBD2. Germline V lookup: CDR1 SEHNR, CDR2 FQNEAQ (reference sequence). This CDR3 has 15 residues. Trimming took 4 bases from V and 8 from J; bases not matched to a gene: 7.

In its sample, this clonotype was seen many times. The chain couples TRBV6-2 or TRBV6-3 to TRBJ2-3, with 8 positions matching TRBD2. The CDR3 has 15 residues. J gave up 1 base and V 6 bases, and 6 bases lay outside the gene matches. The germline V gene has CDR1 MNHEY and CDR2 SVGEGT. As DNA, the CDR3 is TGTGCCAGCAGCTACGGGACTAGAGGCACAGATACGCAGTATTTT. Residues: CASSYGTRGTDTQYF.

The chain carries TRBV5-1 and TRBJ1-1; 7 bases map to TRBD1. Germline V gene sequence: CDR1 SGHRS, CDR2 YFSETQ. This CDR3 comprises 14 residues. V shed 4 bases and J 5 bases; nucleotides not matched to a gene: 8. The CDR3 region is CASSPQGIRTEAFF. The CDR3 coding sequence is TGCGCCAGCAGCCCACAGGGGATTCGGACTGAAGCTTTCTTT.

In regard to this clonotype: It may be a read error: a sequence one base away is much more abundant. The V and J genes are TRBV24-1 and TRBJ2-7, with a possible D match to TRBD1 (6 bases). The length of the CDR3 is 15 residues. Germline-derived CDR1 and CDR2 are KGHDR and SFDVKD. The ends were cut back, 4 bases at V and 4 bases at J, with 16 bases in the middle. DNA for the CDR3: TGTGCCACCAGTGAGAGGGACATGGGTCCGTACGAGCAGTACTTC. It specifies CATSERDMGPYEQYF.

This clonotype was detected ten times or more. The V and J genes are TRBV7-2 and TRBJ2-7; the match to TRBD1 covers 11 bases. In germline, CDR1 is SGHTA, CDR2 FQGNSA. The V and J ends lost 5 bases and 4 bases, in that order; junction bases with no gene match: 10. This CDR3 region has 16 residues. CDR3 protein: CASSQGDRGIIYEQYF. The DNA for the CDR3 is TGTGCCAGCAGCCAGGGGGACAGGGGGATTATTTACGAGCAGTACTTC.

In this sample, this clonotype turned up many times. The chain carries TRBV7-9 and TRBJ1-1, with D perhaps TRBD1 (6 bases). The germline V and J ends were trimmed by 1 base and 3 bases, with 6 bases remaining between them. This CDR3 contains 13 residues. Germline CDR1 reads SEHNR; CDR2 reads FQNEAQ (reference sequence). DNA of the CDR3: TGTGCCAGCAGCTTAGGGGGGCACACTGAAGCTTTCTTT. It is translated as CASSLGGHTEAFF.

There are many counts of this clonotype. The germline gene is not matched at one end of the junction; a read error may be the cause. This sequence joins TRBV5-1 and TRBJ1-2; D is undetermined. This CDR3 is 11 amino acids long. Germline V gene sequence: CDR1 SGHRS, CDR2 YFSETQ. The CDR3 protein is CASSLGQNYFF. The CDR3, as DNA: TGCGCCAGCAGCTTGGGCCAGAATTATTTTTTC.

This clonotype was seen at least ten times. The chain carries TRBV11-2 and TRBJ2-5, with D possibly being TRBD1 or TRBD2 (5 bases each). The CDR3 length is 17 residues. In germline, CDR1 is SGHAT, CDR2 FQNNGV. The V end lost 1 base, the J end lost 4 bases, and 19 bases lay between the germline ends. CDR3: CASSLAPTGHVGETQYF. The CDR3 DNA sequence: TGTGCCAGCAGCTTAGCTCCTACGGGGCATGTAGGAGAGACCCAGTACTTC. The full variable domain, in which reference TRBV11-2 and TRBJ2-5 provide the parts outside the CDR3, is EAGVAQSPRYKIIEKRQSVAFWCNPISGHATLYWYQQILGQGPKLLIQFQNNGVVDDSQLPKDRFSAERLKGVDSTLKIQPAKLEDSAVYLCASSLAPTGHVGETQYFGPGTRLLVL.